One sample yielded the 28 T cell receptor beta chains listed below, sequenced in a study of blood T cell repertoires in COVID-19. Sequencing was performed with immunoSEQ multiplex PCR; in TCRdb, only in-frame clones are kept and a portion is missing. The profile shows 250,000 or so clones, 65% to 90% of them singletons. The sequenced material came from PBMCs or T cells enriched from blood (not recorded which). The receptors were gathered from a man aged 40-49 years who had recovered from COVID-19.

This chain uses TRBV7-9 with TRBJ2-1, with TRBD2 matching over 8 bases. Germline V gene lookup returns CDR1 SEHNR and CDR2 FQNEAQ (reference sequence). The V gene end was trimmed by 4 bases and the J gene end by 7 bases; junction bases not matched to a gene: 9. The CDR3 is 15 residues long. CDR3 DNA sequence: TGTGCCAGCAGCTCCCGGGGGGGCTCTGGAAATGAGCAGTTCTTC. This encodes CASSSRGGSGNEQFF.

This chain links TRBV5-1 with TRBJ2-6; D perhaps matches TRBD1 (6 bases). Germline V gene data show CDR1 as SGHRS and CDR2 as YFSETQ. This CDR3 spans 17 amino acids. Trimming cost V 5 bases and J 2 bases, with 17 bases left between them. CDR3 in DNA: TGCGCCAGCAGGTCACAGGGAGTTTGGACTGGGGCCAACGTCCTGACTTTC. Its translation: CASRSQGVWTGANVLTF.

This clone was observed once. V and J are TRBV28 and TRBJ2-7; TRBD2 might be the D (6 bases). V was cut by 6 bases and J by 0 bases, with 15 bases left in between. The CDR3 extends over 15 amino acids. Germline V CDR1 and CDR2: MDHEN, SYDVKM. The CDR3 region has the DNA TGTGCCAGCAGCCTCTGGGGGACTGGCTCCTACGAGCAGTACTTC. As protein: CASSLWGTGSYEQYF.

Only a few counts were recorded for this clone. V usage is TRBV6-5 and J usage is TRBJ1-1; TRBD1 matches 8 bases. Looked up from germline, CDR1 is MNHEY and CDR2 is SVGAGI. Trimming took 2 bases from V and 0 from J; bases not matched to a gene: 5. CDR3 length: 16 amino acids. In nucleotides, the CDR3 is TGTGCCAGCAGTTACGGGCAGGGGGCAATGAACACTGAAGCTTTCTTT. Protein sequence: CASSYGQGAMNTEAFF.

This clone was counted once. J is TRBJ1-1 and V is TRBV19, with D possibly matching TRBD1 (6 bases). V was pared by 6 bases and J by 2 bases, with 16 bases between. Germline V CDR1 and CDR2: LNHDA, SQIVND (reference sequence). The CDR3 has 15 amino acids. CDR3 sequence (DNA): TGTGCCAGTAGAAGGGGGGGCACACACAACACTGAAGCTTTCTTT. Translated: CASRRGGTHNTEAFF.

The chain has TRBV21-1 and TRBJ2-7; the listed D gene, TRBD2, was not tested against the DNA. TRBV21-1 is flagged as a pseudogene. This CDR3 has 14 residues. As DNA, the CDR3 is TGTGCCAGCAGCACCGCGGGAGGAAGATACGAGCAGTACTTC. This encodes CASSTAGGRYEQYF.

This chain links TRBV4-1 with TRBJ2-7, with 8 bases lining up with TRBD1. The junction had 9 bases not matched to a gene; V was cut back by 1 base and J by 4 bases. The CDR3 is 16 residues long. Per the germline V gene, CDR1 is MGHRA and CDR2 is YSYEKL. DNA of the CDR3: TGCGCCAGCAGCCAAGTGACAGGGGCGATCCTTTACGAGCAGTACTTC. This codes for CASSQVTGAILYEQYF.

The J gene is TRBJ1-1, the V gene TRBV7-9; D is ambiguous. The V end was cut by 1 base, the J end by 4 bases, with 10 bases between. Germline CDR1 is SEHNR and CDR2 is FQNEAQ (reference sequence). There are 14 residues in the CDR3. The chain's CDR3 is CASSLDVRSTEAFF. CDR3 in DNA: TGTGCCAGCAGCTTAGATGTCAGATCCACTGAAGCTTTCTTT.

The V call is TRBV18, the J call TRBJ1-5; D is perhaps TRBD1 (5 bases). CDR1 and CDR2 from the germline V gene are KGHSH and LQKENI. This CDR3 comprises 13 residues. Trimming stripped 2 bases from V and 5 bases from J, with 7 bases between. This CDR3 is CASSPGRDQPQHF. The CDR3 bases are TGTGCCAGCTCACCAGGCAGGGATCAGCCCCAGCATTTT. Supplemented by reference TRBV18 and TRBJ1-5, the full variable domain reads NAGVMQNPRHLVRRRGQEARLRCSPMKGHSHVYWYRQLPEEGLKFMVYLQKENIIDESGMPKERFSAEFPKEGPSILRIQQVVRGDSAAYFCASSPGRDQPQHFGDGTRLSIL.

The chain joins TRBV7-9 to TRBJ1-6; no reliable D call. With 5 bases removed from V and 8 bases from J, the gap between germline ends came to 10 bases. This CDR3 has 13 residues. In germline, CDR1 is SEHNR, CDR2 FQNEAQ (reference sequence). The CDR3 coding sequence is TGTGCCAGCAGCCCAGTAATGGATTCACCCCTCCACTTT. Translation: CASSPVMDSPLHF.

V gene TRBV6-1 combines with J gene TRBJ1-1, with a weak D call TRBD1 (5 bases). Trimming removed 3 bases from V and 1 base from J, with 15 bases in between. The germline gives CDR1 MNHNS, CDR2 SASEGT. The CDR3 has 16 residues. The CDR3, as DNA: TGTGCCAGCAGTGATAACATCGGAAGGGGGAACACTGAAGCTTTCTTT. It yields the protein CASSDNIGRGNTEAFF.

This clone was found a few times. V is TRBV5-1 and J is TRBJ1-1; D is unclear. V shed 2 bases and J shed 4 bases, with 9 bases lying between them. CDR1 SGHRS and CDR2 YFSETQ come from the germline V gene. The CDR3 length is 13 residues. DNA of the CDR3: TGCGCCAGCAGCTTACAAGGAGTCACTGAAGCTTTCTTT. Its translation: CASSLQGVTEAFF.

J is TRBJ2-3 and V is TRBV3-1 (or the pseudogene TRBV3-2); no clear D gene. Looked up from germline, CDR1 is LGHDT and CDR2 is YNNKEL (reference sequence). The CDR3 runs 12 residues. Trimming stripped 1 base from V and 5 bases from J, with 4 bases between. The CDR3 here is CASSQGGDTQYF. As DNA, the CDR3 is TGTGCCAGCAGCCAAGGAGGAGATACGCAGTATTTT.

The chain is built from TRBV27 and TRBJ1-2; no firm D call. The CDR3 contains 15 residues. Germline CDR1 and CDR2: MNHEY and SMNVEV (reference sequence). Trimming left V 6 bases short and J 4 bases short, with 18 bases between. The CDR3 sequence is CASSPLTSPVYGYTF. The CDR3 region has the DNA TGTGCCAGCAGCCCCCTTACGAGTCCTGTCTATGGCTACACCTTC.

The gene calls are TRBV28 and TRBJ1-5; no clear D. CDR1 is MDHEN, CDR2 SYDVKM, per germline. This CDR3 comprises 14 residues. Trimming left V 2 bases short and J 5 bases short, with 10 bases between. The chain's CDR3 is CASSLVHSDQPQHF. For the CDR3, the DNA is TGTGCCAGCAGTTTAGTTCATTCGGATCAGCCCCAGCATTTT.

The chain links TRBV19 to TRBJ1-6; 12 nucleotides align to TRBD1. This CDR3 has 17 residues. V shed 5 bases, J shed 7 bases, and the junction held 9 bases outside the gene matches. Germline CDR1 and CDR2: LNHDA and SQIVND (reference sequence). CDR3 nucleotides: TGTGCCAGTAGTCCAGGGACAGGGGGCCTGCGGAATTCACCCCTCCACTTT. Translation gives CASSPGTGGLRNSPLHF.

A note on this clone: Other DNA sequences within the sample encode an identical CDR3. The V call is TRBV29-1, the J call TRBJ2-7; 8 positions agree with TRBD1. Looked up from germline, CDR1 is SQVTM and CDR2 is ANQGSEA. Trimming took 4 bases from V and 1 from J; bases not matched to a gene: 6. There are 14 residues in the CDR3. This CDR3 reads CSVGRTGSSYEQYF. CDR3 coding DNA: TGCAGCGTTGGCCGGACAGGGTCTTCCTACGAGCAGTACTTC.

The chain combines TRBV5-1 with TRBJ1-2; 8 bases are shared with TRBD1. The CDR3 has 16 amino acids. Germline trimming cut 0 bases from V and 5 bases from J; bases unmatched to any gene: 9. Germline CDR1 is SGHRS and CDR2 is YFSETQ. Here the CDR3 reads CASSLARQGYLYGYTF. The CDR3 DNA sequence: TGCGCCAGCAGCTTGGCCCGACAGGGGTACTTATATGGCTACACCTTC.

This clone was observed once. This rearrangement joins TRBV12-5 to TRBJ2-3; tentative D call: TRBD2 (6 bases). CDR1 LGHNT and CDR2 FRNRAP come from the germline V gene. CDR3 length: 14 amino acids. V was trimmed by 1 base and J by 3 bases, leaving 8 bases between them. The CDR3 protein is CASGLGRGTDTQYF. The CDR3 DNA follows: TGTGCTAGTGGTTTGGGACGGGGGACAGATACGCAGTATTTT.

This clone was observed once. The V and J genes are TRBV27 and TRBJ2-7; TRBD1 matches at 10 bases. V shed 6 bases and J 4 bases; nucleotides not matched to a gene: 9. The CDR3 consists of 15 residues. Germline CDR1 MNHEY, CDR2 SMNVEV (reference sequence). The CDR3: CASSRARTGGYEQYF. Here the CDR3 DNA reads TGTGCCAGCAGCCGAGCCCGGACAGGGGGTTACGAGCAGTACTTC.

The gene calls are TRBV2 and TRBJ2-1, with D maybe TRBD1 (5 bases). The CDR3 is made up of 13 amino acids. Looked up from germline, CDR1 is SNHLY and CDR2 is FYNNEI. Trimming took 4 bases from V and 6 from J, leaving 10 bases between them. CDR3 loop: CASSVQGINEQFF. In nucleotides, the CDR3 is TGTGCCAGCAGTGTCCAGGGAATCAATGAGCAGTTCTTC.

The CDR3 DNA sequence: TGTGCCAGCAGCGTAGATCCCCCGGGACAGGTCGGGGAAAAACTGTTTTTT. Protein product: CASSVDPPGQVGEKLFF. This sequence joins TRBV9 and TRBJ1-4, with TRBD1 matching 8 bases. V shed 0 bases and J 8 bases; nucleotides not matched to a gene: 12. In germline, CDR1 is SGDLS, CDR2 YYNGEE. This CDR3 is built from 17 residues.

Here the CDR3 DNA reads TGTGCCAGCAGCCCCTCCGGGACAGGGATGAACGAGCAGTACTTC. It is translated as CASSPSGTGMNEQYF. V gene TRBV6-2 or TRBV6-3 combines with J gene TRBJ2-7, with TRBD1 identical over 9 bases. This CDR3 region has 15 residues. V shed 6 bases, J shed 5 bases, and the junction held 11 bases outside the gene matches. Per germline, CDR1 MNHEY and CDR2 SVGEGT.

V is TRBV11-3 and J is TRBJ2-1; 9 nucleotides match TRBD2. J lost 0 bases, V lost 1 base, and 1 base had no gene match. CDR1 SGHNT and CDR2 YENEEA come from the germline V gene. CDR3 length: 16 amino acids. CDR3 sequence (DNA): TGTGCCAGCAGCTTAGGCGGGGGGGGCTCCTACAATGAGCAGTTCTTC. This sequence encodes CASSLGGGGSYNEQFF. Complete variable domain (other parts from reference TRBV11-3 and TRBJ2-1): EAGVVQSPRYKIIEKKQPVAFWCNPISGHNTLYWYLQNLGQGPELLIRYENEEAVDDSQLPKDRFSAERLKGVDSTLKIQPAELGDSAVYLCASSLGGGGSYNEQFFGPGTRLTVL.

The chain employs TRBV27 and TRBJ1-5; D is unclear. The length of the CDR3 is 15 residues. Germline assignment: CDR1 MNHEY and CDR2 SMNVEV (reference sequence). V lost 2 bases, J lost 1 base, and 9 bases lay in between. The CDR3 bases are TGTGCCAGCAGTTTAGATCGGCGGAGCAATCAGCCCCAGCATTTT. Translating it yields CASSLDRRSNQPQHF.

The rearrangement joins TRBV27 to TRBJ1-1; 12 bases are a match to TRBD1. The ends lost 0 bases at V and 12 bases at J; junction bases unmatched: 5. This CDR3 spans 14 amino acids. CDR1 and CDR2 from the germline V gene are MNHEY and SMNVEV (reference sequence). CDR3 region: CASSLSWDRGHSFF. CDR3 nucleotides: TGTGCCAGCAGTTTATCGTGGGACAGGGGGCATTCTTTCTTT.

This clone was recorded only once. The chain links TRBV6-6 to TRBJ1-6, with a possible D match to TRBD1 (5 bases). The CDR3 totals 14 residues. V dropped 7 bases and J dropped 5 bases, with 12 bases sitting between them. Germline CDR1 reads MNHNY; CDR2 reads SVGAGI (reference sequence). DNA for the CDR3: TGTGCCAGCACCCAGGGTAGGAATAATTCACCCCTCCACTTT. Its protein product is CASTQGRNNSPLHF.

The chain carries TRBV2 and TRBJ2-6; D remains unclear. The CDR3 has 14 amino acids. Germline V CDR1 and CDR2: SNHLY, FYNNEI. Trimming took 7 bases from V and 0 from J, leaving 7 bases between them. The CDR3 here is CASKRGSGANVLTF. In nucleotides, the CDR3 is TGTGCCAGCAAGCGTGGCTCTGGGGCCAACGTCCTGACTTTC.